These 9 T cell receptor beta chains were all obtained from the same sample, sequenced in a study of blood T cell repertoires in COVID-19. Only in-frame clones appear in the TCRdb table, and some are missing; sequencing was by immunoSEQ multiplex PCR. The table shows 150,000 to 200,000 clones, with around 83% occurring only once. Sequencing used peripheral blood. The receptor set was obtained from a young man with acute or convalescent COVID-19.

This chain connects TRBV5-1 to TRBJ2-2; D is possibly TRBD2 (6 bases). CDR3 length equals 18 residues. Per the germline V gene, CDR1 is SGHRS and CDR2 is YFSETQ. Trimming left V 0 bases short and J 1 base short, with 16 bases between. Written as DNA, the CDR3 is TGCGCCAGCAGCTTGGCCTTCGGAGGGCGGTTGAACACCGGGGAGCTGTTTTTT. Encoded protein: CASSLAFGGRLNTGELFF.

The rearrangement uses TRBV28 and TRBJ2-7, with TRBD2 matching 9 bases. Germline values: CDR1 MDHEN, CDR2 SYDVKM. The CDR3 has 14 amino acids. The V and J ends lost 6 bases and 3 bases, in that order; junction bases with no gene match: 6. The CDR3 here is CASSNSGGHYEQYV. The DNA of the CDR3 is TGTGCCAGCAGCAATAGCGGGGGACACTACGAGCAGTACGTC.

The chain joins TRBV28 to TRBJ1-3; D unresolved. CDR3 length: 15 residues. V lost 5 bases to trimming and J lost 0 bases, with 11 bases between them. Germline lookup yields CDR1 MDHEN and CDR2 SYDVKM. Written as DNA, the CDR3 is TGTGCCAGCAGTCCCCCAGCGTTCTCTGGAAACACCATATATTTT. This translates into CASSPPAFSGNTIYF.

The chain links TRBV7-9 to TRBJ1-2, with 8 positions matching TRBD1. V dropped 5 bases and J dropped 4; count of bases not matched to a gene: 3. The CDR3 runs 13 residues. Germline CDR1 is SEHNR and CDR2 is FQNEAQ (reference sequence). CDR3 coding DNA: TGTGCCAGCAGCCCTGGGACAGGCTATGGCTACACCTTC. Protein: CASSPGTGYGYTF.

This clone was seen a handful of times. This chain joins TRBV28 and TRBJ1-1; D not certain. This CDR3 is built from 15 residues. The germline V gene encodes CDR1 MDHEN and CDR2 SYDVKM. With 4 bases removed from V and 1 base from J, the gap between germline ends came to 13 bases. The DNA for the CDR3 is TGTGCCAGCAGTTCTCGCACCGTACAGAACACTGAAGCTTTCTTT. It translates to CASSSRTVQNTEAFF. The full variable domain, completed using reference TRBV28 and TRBJ1-1, is DVKVTQSSRYLVKRTGEKVFLECVQDMDHENMFWYRQDPGLGLRLIYFSYDVKMKEKGDIPEGYSVSREKKERFSLILESASTNQTSMYLCASSSRTVQNTEAFFGQGTRLTVV.

The chain carries TRBV19 and TRBJ1-5; TRBD1 matches 7 bases. Trimming removed 8 bases from V and 0 bases from J; junction bases left unmatched: 7. CDR1 is LNHDA, CDR2 SQIVND, per germline (reference sequence). The CDR3 extends over 15 amino acids. The CDR3 is CASAQGIHSNQPQHF. CDR3 nucleotide sequence: TGTGCCAGTGCACAGGGGATCCATAGCAATCAGCCCCAGCATTTT. Drawing the rest from reference TRBV19 and TRBJ1-5, the complete variable domain is DGGITQSPKYLFRKEGQNVTLSCEQNLNHDAMYWYRQDPGQGLRLIYYSQIVNDFQKGDIAEGYSVSREKKESFPLTVTSAQKNPTAFYLCASAQGIHSNQPQHFGDGTRLSIL.

The sample holds one count of this clone. This chain links TRBV11-2 with TRBJ1-1; TRBD1 aligns across 7 bases. This CDR3 spans 16 amino acids. Germline CDR1 reads SGHAT; CDR2 reads FQNNGV. Trimming cost V 0 bases and J 6 bases; bases outside gene matches: 10. CDR3 residues: CASSLDETGIYPEAFF. For the CDR3, the DNA is TGTGCCAGCAGCTTAGACGAGACAGGGATCTATCCTGAAGCTTTCTTT.

The CDR3 sequence: CASIRTGGDYGYTF. CDR3 nucleotides: TGTGCCAGCATCAGGACAGGGGGAGACTATGGCTACACCTTC. The rearrangement links TRBV6-5 to TRBJ1-2; 10 bases are a match to TRBD1. The CDR3 totals 14 residues. Germline V lookup: CDR1 MNHEY, CDR2 SVGAGI. V shed 7 bases and J 3 bases; nucleotides not matched to a gene: 5.

This clone was detected once. The chain is built from TRBV25-1 and TRBJ2-1; 8 nucleotides match TRBD1. The CDR3 is made up of 16 amino acids. V lost 5 bases and J lost 0; bases outside the gene matches: 6. Germline V CDR1 and CDR2: MGHDK, SYGVNS. This CDR3 reads CASSHHRGSSYNEQFF. As DNA, the CDR3 is TGTGCCAGCAGTCACCACAGGGGGAGCTCCTACAATGAGCAGTTCTTC. The whole variable domain, filled in from reference TRBV25-1 and TRBJ2-1, reads EADIYQTPRYLVIGTGKKITLECSQTMGHDKMYWYQQDPGMELHLIHYSYGVNSTEKGDLSSESTVSRIRTEHFPLTLESARPSHTSQYLCASSHHRGSSYNEQFFGPGTRLTVL.